This TCR beta chain emerged from a study of cytomegalovirus exposure and HLA in healthy donors. Study-wide results and limits: The study put 150 to 200 TCR beta chains on its list as cytomegalovirus-associated. About 87% or about 30% of the time was how often most TCR beta V segments were productive, according to an earlier analysis.

Everyone who donated was a healthy bone marrow donor. This PCR relied on a set of 60 Vbeta primers and 13 Jbeta primers. The method was immunoSEQ multiplex PCR; TCRdb's version includes in-frame clones alone and lacks a portion of them. The table has tens of thousands of clones, just under 80% seen once. Concerning this clone itself: What it binds is not known.

This receptor was identified in a male donor in good health and CMV-seropositive. Sequenced material: PBMCs.

CDR3 in amino acids: CASSLVRIGTHHNGYTF. CDR3 sequence (DNA): TGTGCCAGCAGTTTAGTCAGGATCGGGACACACCATAACGGCTACACCTTC. The chain is built from TRBV28 and TRBJ1-2; TRBD1 might be the D (6 bases). The V and J ends lost 2 bases and 8 bases respectively, with 24 bases between them. Germline V lookup: CDR1 MDHEN, CDR2 SYDVKM. CDR3 size: 17 residues.